The present entry profiles one T cell receptor beta chain with its context. It lacks a known antigen. Base qualities are not provided; no much larger clone lies one nucleotide away. This entry belongs to a study of shared clonotypes between healthy human individuals (TCRdb year 2020). With regard to the full study: Three men and a couple of women, aged 18 to 49 years, made up the cohort. Per donor, leukapheresis produced somewhere between about 0.9 and 9.5 billion PBMCs. Different laboratories and diverse techniques were used to prepare libraries and sequence TCR repertoires, to increase sequencing depth and limit assay-specific biases. The study deeply sequenced blood TCR repertoires of five healthy adults to estimate repertoire size and the extent of clonotype sharing between individuals. For each donor, CD4 naive and CD4 memory were each run on three plates, CD8 naive on two plates, and CD8 memory on one plate.

TCR CDR3 regions were amplified from genomic DNA by multiplex PCR using the deep immunoSEQ assay. For each cell subset, the extracted genomic DNA was distributed evenly across all wells of several immunoSEQ 96-well plates, and each plate served as one replicate. Each replicate PCR for sorted subsets received around 200 ng genomic DNA, equal to roughly 30,000 T cell genomes. The purified libraries were quantified using a Qubit 3.0 fluorometer, sized with a Bioanalyzer 2100, and then quantified again using the KAPA Library Quantification kit. Every immunoSEQ 96-well plate was sequenced on a separate single-read 150-cycle Illumina NextSeq 550 flow cell. The study's processing was this. The immunoSEQ output contained only junctional sequences without quality scores, so filtering could not match that applied to full-length reads. Sequences were annotated with PyIR, a Python wrapper for IgBLAST v1.9, using IMGT germline references to assign V/J genes and CDR3. Reads were filtered out if the reads had weak V/J assignments (E-value above 1e-6), no CDR3, stop codons, out-of-frame junctions, or ambiguous translated residues. V3J clonotypes were defined by identical inferred V gene, J gene, and CDR3 amino acid sequence. Percentage overlap between repertoires was calculated by dividing the number of shared unique clonotypes by the size of the smaller repertoire. Repertoire richness was assessed with RTK rarefaction, the Chao1 estimator, and Recon v2.1 estimates of unobserved clonotypes. OLGA was used to compute generation probabilities for all TCRbeta clonotypes that the gDNA method yielded from a few donors. The table comes from immuneACCESS by way of TCRdb, which keeps in-frame sequences with V and J called. Part of the clones is missing from these tables; in studies checked, under half for an unresolved V gene and the rest for unknown reasons. For V, J and clone size, that table is used; D and trimming come from the DNA. The sample records hundreds of thousands of clones, approximately 74% of which are singletons. In total, the top ten clones hold 1.5% to 2% of the sample.

Healthy HIV-negative adults with no recently reported acute infections or vaccinations were included as donors. Only Caucasian adults living in Nashville, Tennessee, USA were represented among the donors. CD4+ T cells were enriched through magnetic negative selection, after which naive cells were positively selected on CD45RA and the remaining negative fraction served as the memory subset. After blood collection by leukapheresis, PBMCs were isolated using Ficoll-Histopaque density gradient centrifugation and then cryopreserved in the vapor phase of liquid nitrogen. Analytical flow cytometry was used to check the purity and quantity of every magnetically sorted T cell population. From each sorted fraction, genomic DNA was isolated and quantified by UV absorbance on a Nanodrop 2000c. Study-wide findings and limitations: Sampling was restricted to blood, and TCR repertoires in tissue are likely to differ from TCR repertoires in blood. Incomplete sequencing was indicated by rarefaction of sorted-subset datasets, despite the large sequencing depth. Pairwise subsampling led to the expectation that sequencing depth would affect the degree of clonotype sharing among donors. Clonotypes shared by all four sorted-subset donors showed higher generation probabilities than non-shared clonotypes. Larger estimated clonotype richness was generally found for naive subsets than for memory subsets. The genetic and exposure-history diversity represented was limited by the small number of donors. About 5% of naive CD4, 3% to 4% of naive CD8, approximately 2.2% of memory CD4, and about 0.4% of memory CD8 clonotypes were shared across several donors.

The CDR3 sequence holds 12 residues, the cysteine and phenylalanine included. Only the CDR3 DNA is retained, 36 bases long and in frame from the first base. Per the germline V gene (reference sequence), GTSNPN is the CDR1 and SVGIG is the CDR2. V loses 2 bases of germline sequence and J loses 1 base, and the interval between the two ends is 3 bases. The chain is made from TRBV30 and TRBJ1-3; the D gene is not confidently resolved. Sequencing was performed on memory CD4+ T cells sorted from blood. Sample cell subset or site, as interpreted from the label and publication: CD45RA-negative fraction. The clonotype originates from a woman aged 30 to 39 in good health. The DNA reads as follows: TGTGCCTGGAGTACATCTGGAAACACCATATATTTT. This sequence encodes CAWSTSGNTIYF. Here the CDR3 is joined to the reference TRBV30 and TRBJ1-3 genes, and the full variable domain is: SQTIHQWPATLVQPVGSPLSLECTVEGTSNPNLYWYRQAAGRGLQLLFYSVGIGQISSEVPQNLSASRPQDRQFILSSKKLLLSDSGFYLCAWSTSGNTIYFGEGSWLTVV.